The present T cell receptor (beta chain) was sequenced within a study of blood T cell repertoires in COVID-19. The wider study: The study drew acute and convalescent COVID-19 samples from the United States, Italy and Spain. Sources were T cells, B-cell-depleted T cells, or PBMCs; the material itself was cDNA or gDNA.

Authors' methods: Quantification of nucleated cells was approximated via reference gene primer amplification. TCRdb's copy holds only in-frame clones and misses some; the assay was immunoSEQ multiplex PCR. The V and J calls and the clone size are those of that table, but D and trimming were determined from the DNA. This table has 63,000 or so clones, roughly nine tenths appearing once. This clonotype originated in a man aged 65 to 85 with active COVID-19. The sequencing input was peripheral blood.

The CDR3 DNA follows: TGTGCCAGTCGCCAAGGGGTAATGAACACTGAAGCTTTCTTT. This translates into CASRQGVMNTEAFF. This rearrangement joins TRBV19 to TRBJ1-1; D is possibly TRBD1 (5 bases). Trimming removed 8 bases at V and 0 bases at J, with 13 bases between. The germline gives CDR1 LNHDA, CDR2 SQIVND (reference sequence). The CDR3 has 14 amino acids. Full variable domain (missing parts from reference TRBV19 and TRBJ1-1): DGGITQSPKYLFRKEGQNVTLSCEQNLNHDAMYWYRQDPGQGLRLIYYSQIVNDFQKGDIAEGYSVSREKKESFPLTVTSAQKNPTAFYLCASRQGVMNTEAFFGQGTRLTVV.